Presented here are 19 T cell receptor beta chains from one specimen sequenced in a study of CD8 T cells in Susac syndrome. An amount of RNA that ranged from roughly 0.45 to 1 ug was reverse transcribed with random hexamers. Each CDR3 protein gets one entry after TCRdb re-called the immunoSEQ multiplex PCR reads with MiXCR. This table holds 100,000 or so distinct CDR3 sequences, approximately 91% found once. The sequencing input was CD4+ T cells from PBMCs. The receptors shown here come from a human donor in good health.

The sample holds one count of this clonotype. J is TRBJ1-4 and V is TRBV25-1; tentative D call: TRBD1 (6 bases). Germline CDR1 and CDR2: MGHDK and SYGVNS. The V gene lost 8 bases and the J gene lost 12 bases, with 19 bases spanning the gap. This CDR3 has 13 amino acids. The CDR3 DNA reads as TGTGCCAGCCTGGACAGCTTTAATCTGGAACTGTTTTTT. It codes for CASLDSFNLELFF.

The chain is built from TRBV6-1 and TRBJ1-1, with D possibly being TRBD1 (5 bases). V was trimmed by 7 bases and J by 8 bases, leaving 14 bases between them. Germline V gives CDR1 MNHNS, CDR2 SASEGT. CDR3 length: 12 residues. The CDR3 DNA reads TGTGCCAGCATACGAGGGGACGGAGAAGCTTTCTTT. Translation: CASIRGDGEAFF.

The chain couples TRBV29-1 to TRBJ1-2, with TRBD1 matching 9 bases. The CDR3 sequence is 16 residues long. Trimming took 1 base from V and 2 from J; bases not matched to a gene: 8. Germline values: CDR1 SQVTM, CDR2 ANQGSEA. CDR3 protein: CSVEARRDRENYGYTF. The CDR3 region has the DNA TGCAGCGTTGAAGCCCGCCGGGACAGGGAGAACTATGGCTACACCTTC.

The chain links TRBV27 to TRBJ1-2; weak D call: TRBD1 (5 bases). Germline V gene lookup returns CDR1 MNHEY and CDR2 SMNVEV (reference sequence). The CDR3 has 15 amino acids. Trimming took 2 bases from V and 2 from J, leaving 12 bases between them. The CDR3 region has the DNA TGTGCCAGCAGTTTACAGGGTACCTCCAACTATGGCTACACCTTC. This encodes CASSLQGTSNYGYTF.

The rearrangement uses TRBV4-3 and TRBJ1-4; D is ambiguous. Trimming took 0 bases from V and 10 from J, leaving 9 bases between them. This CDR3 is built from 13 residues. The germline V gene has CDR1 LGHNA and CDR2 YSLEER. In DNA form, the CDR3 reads TGCGCCAGCAGCCAAGATCAGTGGGGAAAACTGTTTTTT. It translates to CASSQDQWGKLFF.

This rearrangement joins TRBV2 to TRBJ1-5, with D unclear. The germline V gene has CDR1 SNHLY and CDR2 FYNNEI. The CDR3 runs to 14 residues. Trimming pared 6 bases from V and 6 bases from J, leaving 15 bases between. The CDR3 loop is CASRAGPGGQPQHF. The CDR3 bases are TGTGCCAGCAGGGCAGGACCCGGCGGTCAGCCCCAGCATTTT.

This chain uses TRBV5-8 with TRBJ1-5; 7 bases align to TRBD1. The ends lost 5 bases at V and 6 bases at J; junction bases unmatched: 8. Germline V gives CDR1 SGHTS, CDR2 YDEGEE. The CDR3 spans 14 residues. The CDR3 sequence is CASSPDRAIQPQHF. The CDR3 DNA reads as TGTGCCAGCAGTCCTGACAGGGCAATTCAGCCCCAGCATTTT.

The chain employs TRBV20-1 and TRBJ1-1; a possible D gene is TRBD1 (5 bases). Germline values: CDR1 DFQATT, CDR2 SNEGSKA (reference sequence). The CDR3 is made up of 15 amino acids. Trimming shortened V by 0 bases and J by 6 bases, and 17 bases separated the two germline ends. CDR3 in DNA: TGCAGTGCTAGAGATGGGAGAACAGGCGGGTCTGAAGCTTTCTTT. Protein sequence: CSARDGRTGGSEAFF.

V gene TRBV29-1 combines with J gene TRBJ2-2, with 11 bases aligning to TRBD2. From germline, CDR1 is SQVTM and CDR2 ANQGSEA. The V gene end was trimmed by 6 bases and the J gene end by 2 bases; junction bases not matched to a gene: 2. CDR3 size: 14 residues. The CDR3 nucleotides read TGCAGCGTGGGACTAGCGGTAAACACCGGGGAGCTGTTTTTT. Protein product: CSVGLAVNTGELFF.

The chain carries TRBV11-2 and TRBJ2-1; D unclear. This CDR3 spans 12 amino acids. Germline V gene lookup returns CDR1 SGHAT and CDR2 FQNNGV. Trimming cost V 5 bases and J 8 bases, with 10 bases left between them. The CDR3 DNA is TGTGCCAGCAGCCCACAAAGGGATGAGCAGTTCTTC. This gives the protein CASSPQRDEQFF.

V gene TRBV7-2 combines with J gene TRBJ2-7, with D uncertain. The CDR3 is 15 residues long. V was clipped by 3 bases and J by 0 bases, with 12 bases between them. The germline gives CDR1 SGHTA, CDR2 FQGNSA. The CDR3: CASSFITELSYEQYF. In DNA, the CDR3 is TGTGCCAGCAGCTTTATAACAGAGCTCTCCTACGAGCAGTACTTC. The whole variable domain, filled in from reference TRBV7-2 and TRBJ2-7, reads GAGVSQSPSNKVTEKGKDVELRCDPISGHTALYWYRQSLGQGLEFLIYFQGNSAPDKSGLPSDRFSAERTGGSVSTLTIQRTQQEDSAVYLCASSFITELSYEQYFGPGTRLTVT.

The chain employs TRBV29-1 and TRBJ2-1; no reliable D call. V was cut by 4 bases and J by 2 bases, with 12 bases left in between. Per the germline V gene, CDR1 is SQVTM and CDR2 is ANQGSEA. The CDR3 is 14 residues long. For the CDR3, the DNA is TGCAGCGTTGTCCAACGAGATACCTACAATGAGCAGTTCTTC. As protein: CSVVQRDTYNEQFF.

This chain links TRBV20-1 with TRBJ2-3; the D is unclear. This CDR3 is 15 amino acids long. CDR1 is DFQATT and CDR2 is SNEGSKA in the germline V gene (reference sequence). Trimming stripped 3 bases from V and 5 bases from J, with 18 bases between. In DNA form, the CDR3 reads TGCAGTGCTAGTGCCGGGCCCCCGACCGGAGATACGCAGTATTTT. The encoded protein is CSASAGPPTGDTQYF.

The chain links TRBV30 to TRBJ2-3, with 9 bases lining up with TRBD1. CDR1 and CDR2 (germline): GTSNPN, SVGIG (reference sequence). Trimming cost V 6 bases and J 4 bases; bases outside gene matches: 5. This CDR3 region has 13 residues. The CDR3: CACTQGAADTQYF. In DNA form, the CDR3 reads TGTGCCTGCACACAGGGGGCTGCAGATACGCAGTATTTT. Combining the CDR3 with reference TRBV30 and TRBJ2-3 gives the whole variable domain SQTIHQWPATLVQPVGSPLSLECTVEGTSNPNLYWYRQAAGRGLQLLFYSVGIGQISSEVPQNLSASRPQDRQFILSSKKLLLSDSGFYLCACTQGAADTQYFGPGTRLTVL.

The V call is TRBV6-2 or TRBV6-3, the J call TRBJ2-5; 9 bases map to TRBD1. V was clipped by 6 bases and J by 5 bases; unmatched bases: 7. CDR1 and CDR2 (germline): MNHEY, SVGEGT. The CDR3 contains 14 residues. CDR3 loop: CASSDGTGSETQYF. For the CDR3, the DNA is TGTGCCAGCAGCGACGGGACAGGGTCCGAGACCCAGTACTTC.

The DNA for the CDR3 is TGTGCCAGCAGCCCGTGGACGGCCTACGAGCAGTACTTC. Amino acids: CASSPWTAYEQYF. The chain has TRBV7-2 and TRBJ2-7; D unclear. This CDR3 contains 13 residues. Germline CDR1 is SGHTA and CDR2 is FQGNSA. V dropped 5 bases and J dropped 2 bases, with 10 bases sitting between them.

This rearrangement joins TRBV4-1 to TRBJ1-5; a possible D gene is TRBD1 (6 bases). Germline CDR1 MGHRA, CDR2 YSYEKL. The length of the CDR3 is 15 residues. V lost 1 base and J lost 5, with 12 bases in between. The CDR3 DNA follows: TGCGCCAGCAGCCAAGGGGGACAAAGGGATCAGCCCCAGCATTTT. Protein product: CASSQGGQRDQPQHF.

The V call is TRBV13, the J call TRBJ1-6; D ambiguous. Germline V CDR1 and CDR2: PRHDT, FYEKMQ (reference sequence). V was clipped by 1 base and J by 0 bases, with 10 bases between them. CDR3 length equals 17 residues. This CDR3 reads CASSLVAESSYNSPLHF. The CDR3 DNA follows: TGTGCCAGCAGCTTAGTTGCGGAAAGCTCCTATAATTCACCCCTCCACTTT.

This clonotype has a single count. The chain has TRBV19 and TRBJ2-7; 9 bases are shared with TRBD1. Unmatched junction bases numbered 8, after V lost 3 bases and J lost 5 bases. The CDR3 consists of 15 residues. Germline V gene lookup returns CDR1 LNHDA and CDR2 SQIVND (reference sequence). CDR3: CASSIHGTGSDEQYF. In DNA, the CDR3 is TGTGCCAGTAGTATCCACGGGACAGGGTCAGACGAGCAGTACTTC. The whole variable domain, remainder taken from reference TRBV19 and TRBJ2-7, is DGGITQSPKYLFRKEGQNVTLSCEQNLNHDAMYWYRQDPGQGLRLIYYSQIVNDFQKGDIAEGYSVSREKKESFPLTVTSAQKNPTAFYLCASSIHGTGSDEQYFGPGTRLTVT.